This T cell receptor beta chain was recorded in a study of T cell changes during pregnancy in multiple sclerosis. Using immunoSEQ multiplex PCR, the repertoire was profiled, and TCRdb retains in-frame clones only, with some absent. The table shows approximately 62,000 clones, with roughly 93% occurring only once. The sequencing used CD8+ T cells from peripheral blood mononuclear cells, collected in the second trimester of pregnancy. This sequence was found in a female donor with multiple sclerosis, enrolled in a pregnancy study.

The CDR3 region has the DNA TGTGCCAGTAGTATCACAGGGTACACTGAAGCTTTCTTT. This codes for CASSITGYTEAFF. The V gene is TRBV19, the J gene TRBJ1-1, with D possibly TRBD1 on 6 matching bases. CDR3 size: 13 residues. Germline CDR1 reads LNHDA; CDR2 reads SQIVND (reference sequence). Trimming removed 3 bases at V and 3 bases at J, with 8 bases between.